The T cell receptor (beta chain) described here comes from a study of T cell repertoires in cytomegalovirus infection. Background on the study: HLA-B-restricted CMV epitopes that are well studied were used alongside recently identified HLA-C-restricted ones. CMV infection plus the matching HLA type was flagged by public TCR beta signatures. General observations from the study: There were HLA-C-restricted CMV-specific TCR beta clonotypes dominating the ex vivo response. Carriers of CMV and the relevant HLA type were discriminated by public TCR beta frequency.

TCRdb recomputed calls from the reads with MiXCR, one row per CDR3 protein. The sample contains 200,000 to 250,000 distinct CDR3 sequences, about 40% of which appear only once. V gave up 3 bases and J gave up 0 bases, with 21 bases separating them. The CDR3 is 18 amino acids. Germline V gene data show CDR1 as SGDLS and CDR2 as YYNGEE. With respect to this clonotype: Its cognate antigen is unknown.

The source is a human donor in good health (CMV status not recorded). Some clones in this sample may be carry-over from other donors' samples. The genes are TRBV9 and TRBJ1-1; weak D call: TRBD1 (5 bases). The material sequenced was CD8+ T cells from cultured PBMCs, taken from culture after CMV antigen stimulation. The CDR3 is CASSAVLLSRRVNTEAFF. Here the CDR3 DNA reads TGTGCCAGCAGCGCCGTACTTTTATCTCGCAGGGTGAACACTGAAGCTTTCTTT.